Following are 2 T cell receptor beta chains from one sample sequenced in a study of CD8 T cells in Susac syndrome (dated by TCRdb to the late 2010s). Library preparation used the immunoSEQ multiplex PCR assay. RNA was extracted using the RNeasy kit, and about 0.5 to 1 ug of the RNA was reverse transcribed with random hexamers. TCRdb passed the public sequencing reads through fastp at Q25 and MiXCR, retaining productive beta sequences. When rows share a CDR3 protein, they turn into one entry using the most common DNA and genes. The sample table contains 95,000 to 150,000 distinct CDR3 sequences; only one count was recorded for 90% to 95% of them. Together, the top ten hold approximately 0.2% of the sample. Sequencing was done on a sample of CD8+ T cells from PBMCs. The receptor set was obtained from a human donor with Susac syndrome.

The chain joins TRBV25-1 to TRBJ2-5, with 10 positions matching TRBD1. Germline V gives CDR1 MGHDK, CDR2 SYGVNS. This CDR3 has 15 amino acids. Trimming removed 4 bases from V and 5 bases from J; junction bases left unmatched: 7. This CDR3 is CASSGRQGAGETQYF. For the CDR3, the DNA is TGTGCCAGCAGTGGTCGACAGGGGGCCGGGGAGACCCAGTACTTC.

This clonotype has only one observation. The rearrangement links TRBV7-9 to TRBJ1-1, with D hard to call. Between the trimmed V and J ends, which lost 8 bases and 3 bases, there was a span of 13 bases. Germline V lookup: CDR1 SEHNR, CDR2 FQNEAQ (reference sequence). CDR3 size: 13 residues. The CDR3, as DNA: TGTGCCAGCGGGCCCCGTTGTGACACTGAAGCTTTCTTT. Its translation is CASGPRCDTEAFF.